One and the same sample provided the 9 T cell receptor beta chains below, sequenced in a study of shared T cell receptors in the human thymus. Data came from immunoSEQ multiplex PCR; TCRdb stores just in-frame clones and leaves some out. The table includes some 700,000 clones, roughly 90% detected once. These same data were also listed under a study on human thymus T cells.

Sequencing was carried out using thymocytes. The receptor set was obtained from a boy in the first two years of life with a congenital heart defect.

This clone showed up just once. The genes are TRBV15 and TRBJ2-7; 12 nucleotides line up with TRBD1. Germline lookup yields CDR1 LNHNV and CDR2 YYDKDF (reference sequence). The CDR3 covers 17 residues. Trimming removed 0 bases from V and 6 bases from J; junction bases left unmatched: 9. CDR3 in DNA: TGTGCCACCAGCAGAGATCTCAGGGACAGGGGGCGCATCGAGCAGTACTTC. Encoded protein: CATSRDLRDRGRIEQYF.

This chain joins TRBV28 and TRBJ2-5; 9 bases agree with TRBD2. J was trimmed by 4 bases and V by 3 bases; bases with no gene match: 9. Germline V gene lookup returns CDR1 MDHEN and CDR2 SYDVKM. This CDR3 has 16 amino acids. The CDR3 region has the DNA TGTGCCAGCAGTTTGCACCCCGCGGGGGGGGGAGAGACCCAGTACTTC. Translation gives CASSLHPAGGGETQYF.

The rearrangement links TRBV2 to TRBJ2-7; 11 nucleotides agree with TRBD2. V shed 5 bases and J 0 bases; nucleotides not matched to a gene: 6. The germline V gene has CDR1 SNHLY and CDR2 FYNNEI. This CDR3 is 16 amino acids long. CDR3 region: CASSLSGTSGSYEQYF. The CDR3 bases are TGTGCCAGCAGTTTATCCGGGACTAGCGGCTCCTACGAGCAGTACTTC.

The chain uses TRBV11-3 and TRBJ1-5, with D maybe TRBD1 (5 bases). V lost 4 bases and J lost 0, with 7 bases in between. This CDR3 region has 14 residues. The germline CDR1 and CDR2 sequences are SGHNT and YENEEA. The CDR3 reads CASSSGGSNQPQHF. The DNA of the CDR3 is TGTGCCAGCAGCTCGGGGGGTAGCAATCAGCCCCAGCATTTT.

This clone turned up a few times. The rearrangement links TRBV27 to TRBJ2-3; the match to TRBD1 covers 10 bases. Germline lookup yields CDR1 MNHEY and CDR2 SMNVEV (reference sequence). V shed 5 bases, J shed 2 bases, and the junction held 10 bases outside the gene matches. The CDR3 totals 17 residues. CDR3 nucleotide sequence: TGTGCCAGCAGTCCCAAGGCCGGACAGGGGGACACAGATACGCAGTATTTT. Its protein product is CASSPKAGQGDTDTQYF.

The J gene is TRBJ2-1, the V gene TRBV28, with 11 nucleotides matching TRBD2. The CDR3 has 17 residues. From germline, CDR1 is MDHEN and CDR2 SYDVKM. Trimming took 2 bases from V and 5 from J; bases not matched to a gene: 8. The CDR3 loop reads CASSLPGGTSGNNEQFF. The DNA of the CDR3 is TGTGCCAGCAGTTTACCCGGCGGGACTAGCGGAAACAATGAGCAGTTCTTC.

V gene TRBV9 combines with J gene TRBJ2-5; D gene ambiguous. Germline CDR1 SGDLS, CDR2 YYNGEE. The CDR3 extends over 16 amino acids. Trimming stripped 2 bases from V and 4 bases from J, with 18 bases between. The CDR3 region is CASSVVSRPPGETQYF. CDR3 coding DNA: TGTGCCAGCAGCGTGGTTAGCCGACCCCCCGGAGAGACCCAGTACTTC. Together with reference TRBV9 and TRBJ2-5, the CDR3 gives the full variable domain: DSGVTQTPKHLITATGQRVTLRCSPRSGDLSVYWYQQSLDQGLQFLIQYYNGEERAKGNILERFSAQQFPDLHSELNLSSLELGDSALYFCASSVVSRPPGETQYFGPGTRLLVL.

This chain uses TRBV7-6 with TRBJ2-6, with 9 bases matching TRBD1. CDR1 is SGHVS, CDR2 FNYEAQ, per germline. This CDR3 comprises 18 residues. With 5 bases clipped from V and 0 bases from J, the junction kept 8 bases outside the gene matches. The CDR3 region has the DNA TGTGCCAGCAGCGTGGACAGGGGTTCCCTCTCTGGGGCCAACGTCCTGACTTTC. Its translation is CASSVDRGSLSGANVLTF.

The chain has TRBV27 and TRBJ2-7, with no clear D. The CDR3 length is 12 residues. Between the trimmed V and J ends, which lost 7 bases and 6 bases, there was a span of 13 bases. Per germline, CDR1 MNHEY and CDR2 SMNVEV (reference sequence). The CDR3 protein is CASKAVTGEQYF. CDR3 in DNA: TGTGCCAGCAAGGCGGTGACGGGCGAGCAGTACTTC.